One and the same sample provided the 8 T cell receptor beta chains below, sequenced in a study of T cell repertoires in cytomegalovirus infection. Which antigens these TCRs recognize remains unknown. TCRdb re-analysed the reads in MiXCR, keeping a single row per CDR3 protein. Here the sample spans 300,000 to 400,000 distinct CDR3 sequences, around 25% being singletons. The source material was cultured PBMCs, sampled from culture after CMV antigen stimulation. Receptors originate from a human donor in good health (CMV status not recorded). Some clones in this sample may be carry-over from other donors' samples.

V is TRBV29-1 and J is TRBJ2-7; D is undetermined. Trimming left V 1 base short and J 3 bases short, with 16 bases between. The germline V gene encodes CDR1 SQVTM and CDR2 ANQGSEA. The CDR3 is 15 amino acids. CDR3 nucleotide sequence: TGCAGCGTTGAAGCTCCGGGCTCGCCCCACTACGAGCAGTACTTC. Translating it yields CSVEAPGSPHYEQYF.

This clonotype was detected many times. The chain couples TRBV7-2 to TRBJ1-2, with D tentatively TRBD1 (6 bases). Germline values: CDR1 SGHTA, CDR2 FQGNSA. Trimming took 3 bases from V and 6 from J, leaving 11 bases between them. The CDR3 is 13 amino acids. This CDR3 is CASSFRGGDGYTF. The CDR3 DNA reads as TGTGCCAGCAGCTTTCGGGGGGGCGATGGCTACACCTTC.

The table lists this clonotype with a few counts. The V call is TRBV6-6, the J call TRBJ2-5; either TRBD1 or TRBD2 may supply D (5 bases each). V was trimmed by 5 bases and J by 4 bases, leaving 14 bases between them. This CDR3 spans 14 amino acids. Germline-derived CDR1 and CDR2 are MNHNY and SVGAGI (reference sequence). Written as DNA, the CDR3 is TGTGCCAGCAGTCGGTACGGGGCAATAGAGACCCAGTACTTC. Translated: CASSRYGAIETQYF.

The rearrangement uses TRBV27 and TRBJ1-5; 10 nucleotides match TRBD1. Germline V gene lookup returns CDR1 MNHEY and CDR2 SMNVEV (reference sequence). V shed 6 bases and J 5 bases; nucleotides not matched to a gene: 7. The CDR3 loop spans 15 amino acids. For the CDR3, the DNA is TGTGCCAGCAGCCGACAGGGACAGGGGTATCAGCCCCAGCATTTT. This gives the protein CASSRQGQGYQPQHF.

This chain connects TRBV5-1 to TRBJ2-2, with 13 bases matching TRBD2. V lost 3 bases and J lost 7; bases outside the gene matches: 9. The CDR3 has 17 residues. The germline V gene has CDR1 SGHRS and CDR2 YFSETQ. The CDR3 coding sequence is TGCGCCAGCAGCTCCGGACTAGCGGGAGCGATGGGCGGGGAGCTGTTTTTT. It translates to CASSSGLAGAMGGELFF.

This clonotype was counted many times. The J gene is TRBJ2-1, the V gene TRBV6-2 or TRBV6-3, with 11 bases that match TRBD2. V trimming: 7 bases; J trimming: 12 bases; junction bases outside the gene matches: 14. The length of the CDR3 is 15 residues. Per the germline V gene, CDR1 is MNHEY and CDR2 is SVGEGT. The CDR3 reads CASMGASRTSGLQFF. The CDR3 nucleotides are TGTGCCAGCATGGGAGCCAGCCGGACTAGCGGGTTGCAGTTCTTC.

The chain combines TRBV30 with TRBJ2-7, with a tentative D call TRBD2 (6 bases). This CDR3 has 15 residues. From germline, CDR1 is GTSNPN and CDR2 SVGIG (reference sequence). V gave up 2 bases and J gave up 3 bases, with 17 bases separating them. CDR3 sequence: CAWSFGSGGFYEQYV. DNA of the CDR3: TGTGCCTGGAGTTTCGGTAGCGGCGGCTTCTACGAGCAGTACGTC.

This chain connects TRBV24-1 to TRBJ1-4, with TRBD1 as a possible D gene (5 bases). V was shortened by 4 bases and J by 3 bases, with 8 bases between the two germline ends. There are 14 residues in the CDR3. Germline values: CDR1 KGHDR, CDR2 SFDVKD. CDR3 in amino acids: CATSDGGSNEKLFF. The CDR3, as DNA: TGTGCCACCAGTGACGGGGGGTCTAATGAAAAACTGTTTTTT.